This T cell receptor (beta chain) was sequenced during a study of blood T cell repertoires in COVID-19. Study context: The samples span acute and convalescent COVID-19 from the United States, Italy and Spain.

Grouping used clinical history reported by participants in a survey and questionnaire. Sequencing used immunoSEQ multiplex PCR; TCRdb keeps in-frame clones, though not all of them. Altogether hundreds of thousands of clones are present, 85% to 90% being singletons, with the ten largest covering roughly 1.1%. Trimming cost V 5 bases and J 7 bases; bases outside gene matches: 5. CDR3 length: 14 amino acids. CDR1 and CDR2 (germline): SGHVS, FQNEAQ. The receptor's source is a man aged 25-45 years who had recovered from COVID-19. The specimen was PBMCs or T cells enriched from blood (not recorded which). The chain has TRBV7-8 and TRBJ2-2; 9 nucleotides agree with TRBD2. CDR3 region: CASSKALAGGELFF. The CDR3 region has the DNA TGTGCCAGCAGCAAAGCACTAGCGGGCGGGGAGCTGTTTTTT.